These 14 T cell receptor beta chains were sequenced from one sample in a study of somatic mutations in cytotoxic T cells in rheumatoid arthritis. This table comes from immunoSEQ multiplex PCR, and its TCRdb copy is limited to in-frame clones, with some not included. The data show 20,000 to 25,000 clones, about 82% seen once. The specimen was CD8+ T cells sorted from blood. The origin of the receptors is a woman between 50 and 59 years old in good health.

The V gene is TRBV6-1, the J gene TRBJ2-2; perhaps D is TRBD1 or TRBD2 (5 bases each). CDR3 length: 15 amino acids. In germline, CDR1 is MNHNS, CDR2 SASEGT. Between the trimmed V and J ends, which lost 6 bases and 3 bases, there was a span of 14 bases. The CDR3 here is CASSLWGTDTGELFF. CDR3 DNA sequence: TGTGCCAGCAGCCTATGGGGGACGGACACCGGGGAGCTGTTTTTT.

This clone showed up just once. The gene calls are TRBV9 and TRBJ2-3, with 9 bases aligning to TRBD2. J gave up 5 bases and V 3 bases, and 7 bases lay outside the gene matches. There are 15 residues in the CDR3. CDR1 is SGDLS and CDR2 is YYNGEE in the germline V gene. In nucleotides, the CDR3 is TGTGCCAGCAGCGGTGGGACTAGCTTGGAAGATACGCAGTATTTT. As protein: CASSGGTSLEDTQYF.

This clone was seen a few times. The gene calls are TRBV27 and TRBJ1-2, with 7 bases lining up with TRBD1. The V and J ends lost 2 bases and 6 bases, in that order; junction bases with no gene match: 9. Germline values: CDR1 MNHEY, CDR2 SMNVEV (reference sequence). This CDR3 region has 15 residues. This chain's CDR3 is CASSLTQGTAHGYTF. DNA for the CDR3: TGTGCCAGCAGTTTAACCCAGGGGACAGCCCATGGCTACACCTTC.

As concerns this clone: An end of the junction does not agree with germline; a read error may underlie this. The V and J genes are TRBV9 and TRBJ2-1; D possibly matches TRBD1 or TRBD2 (6 bases each). There are 17 residues in the CDR3. Germline lookup yields CDR1 SGDLS and CDR2 YYNGEE. CDR3 sequence: CASNVGRGESSYNEQFF. CDR3 nucleotides: TGTGCCAGCAACGTAGGTAGGGGGGAAAGCTCCTACAATGAGCAGTTCTTC. Using reference TRBV9 and TRBJ2-1 for the parts outside the CDR3, the full variable domain is DSGVTQTPKHLITATGQRVTLRCSPRSGDLSVYWYQQSLDQGLQFLIQYYNGEERAKGNILERFSAQQFPDLHSELNLSSLELGDSALYFCASNVGRGESSYNEQFFGPGTRLTVL.

V is TRBV2 and J is TRBJ1-1; D gene unclear. CDR3 length: 13 residues. Germline CDR1 is SNHLY and CDR2 is FYNNEI. V lost 7 bases to trimming and J lost 1 base, with 10 bases between them. The chain's CDR3 is CASTDGGNTEAFF. The CDR3 coding sequence is TGTGCCAGCACTGACGGAGGGAACACTGAAGCTTTCTTT.

This clone appeared a single time. The rearrangement uses TRBV7-6 and TRBJ2-5; 8 bases fit TRBD2. The CDR3 has 18 amino acids. CDR1 is SGHVS, CDR2 FNYEAQ, per germline. Losses at the gene ends were 4 bases for V and 4 bases for J; bases not matched to a gene: 17. CDR3 in amino acids: CASSSSRGGDFKGETQYF. The CDR3 DNA follows: TGTGCCAGCAGCTCCAGCCGGGGGGGCGACTTTAAAGGAGAGACCCAGTACTTC.

The table lists this clone with a count of one. V gene TRBV27 combines with J gene TRBJ2-1; D tentatively fits TRBD1 or TRBD2 (5 bases each). Trimming cost V 5 bases and J 12 bases, with 26 bases left between them. Looked up from germline, CDR1 is MNHEY and CDR2 is SMNVEV (reference sequence). CDR3 length: 16 amino acids. CDR3 sequence reads: CASSPRESWSDLLQFF. The DNA for the CDR3 is TGTGCCAGCAGTCCCAGGGAGTCCTGGTCCGATCTCCTGCAGTTCTTC.

This chain connects TRBV7-8 to TRBJ2-3; tentatively, D is TRBD2 (7 bases). The CDR3 extends over 14 amino acids. Germline V CDR1 and CDR2: SGHVS, FQNEAQ. The germline V and J ends were trimmed by 3 bases and 6 bases, with 13 bases remaining between them. The CDR3 spells CASSLARGRDTQYF. The CDR3 DNA is TGTGCCAGCAGCTTGGCGCGGGGGCGTGATACGCAGTATTTT.

The chain uses TRBV6-4 and TRBJ1-1; a possible D gene is TRBD1 (6 bases). This CDR3 spans 12 amino acids. CDR1 is MRHNA, CDR2 SNTAGT, per germline. V lost 6 bases and J 6 bases, leaving 11 bases between the germline ends. For the CDR3, the DNA is TGTGCCAGCAGGAGGGGGACCTCTGAAGCTTTCTTT. Residues: CASRRGTSEAFF.

This clone was seen more than once but under ten times. The same CDR3 can be traced to other DNA sequences in this sample. The CDR3 DNA reads as TGTGCCAGCAGCTTCGGGGGCTACGAGCAGTACTTC. Translated: CASSFGGYEQYF. The V and J genes are TRBV5-4 and TRBJ2-7; D is perhaps TRBD2 (6 bases). From germline, CDR1 is SGHNT and CDR2 YYREEE (reference sequence). V was clipped by 2 bases and J by 3 bases, with 6 bases between them. The CDR3 has 12 residues.

V usage is TRBV4-1 and J usage is TRBJ2-1; D may correspond to TRBD1 or TRBD2 (5 bases each). Between the trimmed V and J ends, which lost 1 base and 9 bases, there was a span of 13 bases. Per the germline V gene, CDR1 is MGHRA and CDR2 is YSYEKL. This CDR3 contains 14 residues. CDR3 coding DNA: TGCGCCAGCAGCCAAGTGGGGGTAGGCCCTGAGCAGTTCTTC. It encodes CASSQVGVGPEQFF.

This chain links TRBV27 with TRBJ2-3; D perhaps matches TRBD2 (6 bases). V shed 3 bases and J shed 11 bases, with 18 bases lying between them. This CDR3 has 14 residues. The germline gives CDR1 MNHEY, CDR2 SMNVEV (reference sequence). DNA of the CDR3: TGTGCCAGCAGTTTGCTCCTTAGCGGATCTGAGCAGTATTTT. The encoded protein is CASSLLLSGSEQYF.

The table lists this clone with a count of one. V usage is TRBV2 and J usage is TRBJ2-5, with TRBD2 identical over 10 bases. J was trimmed by 5 bases and V by 1 base; bases with no gene match: 7. This CDR3 comprises 16 residues. Germline V gene lookup returns CDR1 SNHLY and CDR2 FYNNEI. The CDR3 DNA follows: TGTGCCAGCAGTGAAGGTAGCGGGGGGCCGGGGGAGACCCAGTACTTC. Protein sequence: CASSEGSGGPGETQYF.

The rearrangement links TRBV11-3 to TRBJ1-1; D possibly corresponds to TRBD1 (5 bases). The V end lost 0 bases, the J end lost 13 bases, and 15 bases lay between the germline ends. The CDR3 sequence is 13 residues long. Germline V gene lookup returns CDR1 SGHNT and CDR2 YENEEA. In DNA form, the CDR3 reads TGTGCCAGCAGCTTAGATCGGGGCGATGGGGGTTTCTTT. The encoded protein is CASSLDRGDGGFF.